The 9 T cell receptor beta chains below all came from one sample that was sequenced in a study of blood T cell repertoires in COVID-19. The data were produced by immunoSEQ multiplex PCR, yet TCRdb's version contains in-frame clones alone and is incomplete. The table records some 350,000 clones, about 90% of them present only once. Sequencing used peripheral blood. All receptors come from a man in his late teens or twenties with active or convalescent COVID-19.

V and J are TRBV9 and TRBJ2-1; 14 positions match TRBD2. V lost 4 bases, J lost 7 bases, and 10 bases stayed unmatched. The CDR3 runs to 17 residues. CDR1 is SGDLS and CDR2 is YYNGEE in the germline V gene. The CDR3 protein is CASSIPGTSGRLNEQFF. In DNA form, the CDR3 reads TGTGCCAGCAGCATCCCCGGGACTAGCGGGAGACTTAATGAGCAGTTCTTC.

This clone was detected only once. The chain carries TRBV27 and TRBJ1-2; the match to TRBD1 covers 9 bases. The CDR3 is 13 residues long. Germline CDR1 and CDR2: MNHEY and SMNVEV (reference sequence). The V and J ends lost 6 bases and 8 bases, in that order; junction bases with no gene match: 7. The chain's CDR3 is CASRKTGGWGYTF. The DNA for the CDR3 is TGTGCCAGCAGGAAAACAGGGGGCTGGGGCTACACCTTC.

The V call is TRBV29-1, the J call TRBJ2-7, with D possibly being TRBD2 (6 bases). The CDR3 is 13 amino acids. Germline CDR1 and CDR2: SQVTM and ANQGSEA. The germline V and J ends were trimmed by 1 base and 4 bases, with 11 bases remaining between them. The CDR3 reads CSVEGHGGYEQYF. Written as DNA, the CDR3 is TGCAGCGTTGAAGGCCATGGGGGGTACGAGCAGTACTTC.

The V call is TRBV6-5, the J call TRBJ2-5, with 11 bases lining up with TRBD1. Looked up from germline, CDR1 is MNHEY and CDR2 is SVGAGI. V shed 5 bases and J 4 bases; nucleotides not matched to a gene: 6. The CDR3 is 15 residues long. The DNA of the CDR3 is TGTGCCAGCAGTAGGGACAGGGGGGGGATAGAGACCCAGTACTTC. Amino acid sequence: CASSRDRGGIETQYF.

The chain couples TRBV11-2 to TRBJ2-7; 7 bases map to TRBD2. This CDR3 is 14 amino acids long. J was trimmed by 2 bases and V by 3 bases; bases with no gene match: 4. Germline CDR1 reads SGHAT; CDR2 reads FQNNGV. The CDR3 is CASSFLGRAYEQYF. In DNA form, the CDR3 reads TGTGCCAGCAGCTTTCTGGGGAGGGCCTACGAGCAGTACTTC.

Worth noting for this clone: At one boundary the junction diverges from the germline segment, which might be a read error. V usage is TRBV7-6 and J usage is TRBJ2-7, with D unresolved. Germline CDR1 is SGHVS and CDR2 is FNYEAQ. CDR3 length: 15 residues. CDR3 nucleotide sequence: TGTGCCAGCAGCCGGTCCTGGAGCGCTTCCTCCGAGCAGTACTTC. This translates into CASSRSWSASSEQYF.

The chain's CDR3 is CAISVLAGALKNEQFF. The CDR3 nucleotides are TGTGCCATCAGTGTTCTAGCGGGAGCCCTTAAGAATGAGCAGTTCTTC. This rearrangement joins TRBV10-3 to TRBJ2-1; TRBD2 matches 10 bases. From germline, CDR1 is ENHRY and CDR2 SYGVKD. The CDR3 runs 16 residues. After removal of 4 bases from V and 7 bases from J, the junction contained 10 bases not matched to a gene.

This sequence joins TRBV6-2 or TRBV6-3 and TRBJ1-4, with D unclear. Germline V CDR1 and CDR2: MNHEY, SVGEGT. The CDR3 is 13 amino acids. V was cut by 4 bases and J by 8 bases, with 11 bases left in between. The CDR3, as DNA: TGTGCCAGCAGTTTAATATTTGAGGAAAAACTGTTTTTT. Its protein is CASSLIFEEKLFF.

CDR3 nucleotides: TGTGCCAGCAGTTTATCGACTGAAGCCGGGGAGCTGTTTTTT. Protein product: CASSLSTEAGELFF. The V gene is TRBV27, the J gene TRBJ2-2; no reliable D call. Trimming pared 0 bases from V and 6 bases from J, leaving 8 bases between. The CDR3 covers 14 residues. The germline V gene has CDR1 MNHEY and CDR2 SMNVEV (reference sequence).